This T cell receptor (beta chain) was sequenced in a study of control samples from healthy donors and cancer patients. The CDR3 is made up of 16 amino acids. J was trimmed by 3 bases and V by 3 bases; bases with no gene match: 8. Germline CDR1 is SGDLS and CDR2 is YYNGEE. Sequencing was performed with immunoSEQ multiplex PCR; in TCRdb, only in-frame clones are kept and a portion is missing. The sample lists 85,000 to 100,000 clones, over 85% occurring once. The sequenced sample consisted of blood. The chain couples TRBV9 to TRBJ2-7; TRBD2 agrees at 11 bases. This clonotype was obtained from a man aged 18-30 years in good health. The CDR3: CASSERPTSGSYEQYF. DNA for the CDR3: TGTGCCAGCAGCGAGCGACCTACTAGCGGGAGCTACGAGCAGTACTTC.